Listed below are T cell receptor beta chains from one sample, sequenced in a study of beta chain features in type 1 diabetes. The repertoire was sequenced with immunoSEQ multiplex PCR; TCRdb's copy has only in-frame clones and lacks some. Of 400,000 to 500,000 clones listed, approximately 13% are singletons. Specimen: naive CD4+ T cells from blood. The receptors originated from a man aged 30-40 years in good health. Each CDR3 is given with its conserved first and last residue.

>15|TRBV12-2
CASRLGLAGYNEQFF
>14|TRBV29-1
CSVEGVEVTDTQYF
>15|TRBV30
CACAGLAGGKDTQYF
>16|TRBV19
CASSIILAGGYNEQFF
>13|TRBV9
CASSFGGGETQYF
>14|TRBV18
CASSPLTQGDTQYF
>18|TRBV4-3
CASSQELIRDRVYTEAFF
>14|TRBV9
CASSVSSFTDTQYF
>15|TRBV21-1
CASSKVRGPNTEAFF
>16|TRBV23-1
CASSQRKGWQVLAQYF
>14|TRBV27
CASSSLGLRETQYF
>11|TRBV29-1
CSSRGQETQYF
>13|TRBV5-4
CASSLDPNTEAFF
>16|TRBV11-1
CASSRLGTEIQETQYF
>17|TRBV28
CASSLTQGLLVGTEAFF
>16|TRBV15
CATSRGGGLGGQPQHF
>14|TRBV7-9
CASSLLTTMGEQFF
>11|TRBV6-1
CASSEVYIQYF
>15|TRBV7-9
CASSLGLAAYNEQFF
>11|TRBV19
CASNWNTEAFF
>13|TRBV11-2
CASSWSERDEAFF
>14|TRBV6-5
CASSYSGANYEQYF
>17|TRBV5-1
CASSPGTQAPGWNIQYF
>13|TRBV25-1
CASSSLPGQTQYF
>14|TRBV27
CASSLVGGHNEQFF
>13|TRBV2
CASRLDQAGELFF
>15|TRBV7-9
CASSFRGGAGNEQFF
>13|TRBV30
CAWSGRGSETQYF